What follows describes a single T cell receptor (beta chain). Its target antigen remains unknown. Per-base quality was not reported, and no clone a single base away is much larger than it. Using the deep immunoSEQ assay, TCR CDR3 regions were amplified from genomic DNA by multiplex PCR. Extracted genomic DNA from each cell subset was spread evenly across all wells of several immunoSEQ 96-well plates, with each plate serving as a replicate. Each replicate PCR for sorted subsets received roughly 0.2 ug genomic DNA, equal to around 32,000 T cell genomes. Purified libraries were quantified with a Qubit 3.0 fluorometer, sized on a Bioanalyzer 2100, and re-quantified with the KAPA Library Quantification kit. A separate single-read 150-cycle Illumina NextSeq 550 flow cell was used to sequence each immunoSEQ 96-well plate. Regarding the original processing steps: The immunoSEQ output contained only junctional sequences without quality scores, so filtering could not match that applied to full-length reads. Sequences were annotated with PyIR, a Python wrapper for IgBLAST v1.9, using IMGT germline references to assign V/J genes and CDR3. Reads were filtered out if the reads had weak V/J assignments (E-value above 1e-6), no CDR3, stop codons, out-of-frame junctions, or ambiguous translated residues. V3J clonotypes were defined by identical inferred V gene, J gene, and CDR3 amino acid sequence. Percentage overlap between repertoires was calculated by dividing the number of shared unique clonotypes by the size of the smaller repertoire. Three approaches were used to assess repertoire richness: RTK rarefaction, the Chao1 estimator, and Recon v2.1 estimates of unobserved clonotypes. For all TCRbeta clonotypes obtained by the gDNA method from a few donors, generation probabilities were computed with OLGA. TCRdb mirrors the immuneACCESS table, restricted to in-frame sequences. Some clones are absent from its copies; in checked studies, under half trace to an unresolved V gene, and the reason for the others is unknown. The DNA gave D and trimming, while V, J and clone size come from that table. The sample contains under 1,100,000 clones, under 80% of them found a single time. 1.4% to 1.5% of the sample is taken by the ten largest.

The sample originates from a study of shared clonotypes between healthy human individuals (dated by TCRdb to 2019 to 2021). With respect to the entire study: Three men and two women, aged 18 to 49 years, made up the cohort. To estimate repertoire size and how much clonotype sharing occurs between individuals, the study deeply sequenced the blood TCR repertoires of five healthy adults. Libraries were prepared and TCR repertoires were sequenced by different laboratories using diverse techniques, in order to increase sequencing depth and limit assay-specific biases. For each donor, CD4 naive and CD4 memory were each run on three plates, CD8 naive on two plates, and CD8 memory on one plate. Leukapheresis yielded between about 0.94 and 8.9 billion PBMCs per donor. The investigation overall reported the following: Larger estimated clonotype richness was generally found for naive subsets than for memory subsets. The genetic and exposure-history diversity represented was limited by the small number of donors. Only blood was sampled, and tissue TCR repertoires likely differ from those in blood. Even with the large sequencing depth, rarefaction of the sorted-subset datasets indicated that sequencing was incomplete. Across several donors, approximately 4.6% of naive CD4, 3.5% of naive CD8, about 2% of memory CD4, and under 0.45% of memory CD8 clonotypes were shared. Compared with non-shared clonotypes, the clonotypes found in all four sorted-subset donors had higher generation probabilities. Pairwise subsampling indicated that sequencing depth was expected to affect the degree of clonotype sharing among donors.

The CDR3 runs 20 residues from the cysteine to the phenylalanine. Only the CDR3 portion is preserved as DNA: 60 bases, with reading frame beginning at the first base. Unmatched junction bases come to 15, with V trimmed by 0 bases and J by 3 bases. From a lookup of the germline V gene, CDR1 and CDR2 are SQVTM and ANQGSEA. Healthy HIV-negative adults with no recently reported acute infections or vaccinations were included as donors. Every donor was a Caucasian adult living in Nashville, Tennessee, USA. CD4+ T cells were enriched through magnetic negative selection, after which naive cells were positively selected on CD45RA and the remaining negative fraction served as the memory subset. Blood was collected by leukapheresis, and PBMCs were isolated by Ficoll-Histopaque density gradient centrifugation and then cryopreserved in liquid nitrogen vapor phase. Analytical flow cytometry was used to check the purity and quantity of each magnetically sorted T cell population. Genomic DNA was isolated from every sorted fraction and measured by UV absorbance on a Nanodrop 2000c.

The source material was memory CD4+ T cells sorted from blood. The cell subset or site label of this sample denotes: CD45RA-negative fraction. The TCR originated in a man between 18 and 35 years old in good health. Rearrangement joined TRBV29-1 to TRBJ2-7; 15 central bases correspond to TRBD2. At the DNA level, the sequence is TGCAGCGTTGAAGATCTGATTGGGACTAGCGGGAGGCCACCCTTCTACGAGCAGTACTTC. Translated, this is CSVEDLIGTSGRPPFYEQYF.